Shown below are 6 T cell receptor beta chains from a single sample sequenced in a study of shared clonotypes between healthy human individuals. Sequencing used immunoSEQ multiplex PCR; TCRdb keeps in-frame clones, though not all of them. The sample yields a few million clones, around 94% seen once. The sample was naive CD4+ T cells sorted from blood. As to subset: CD45RA+ positively selected. These TCRs come from a man aged 18 to 29 in good health.

The chain is built from TRBV19 and TRBJ2-7; D ambiguous. Germline V gene lookup returns CDR1 LNHDA and CDR2 SQIVND (reference sequence). Trimming took 5 bases from V and 4 from J, leaving 12 bases between them. This CDR3 comprises 13 residues. Written as DNA, the CDR3 is TGTGCCAGTAGTCAGGCTTCGGCATACGAGCAGTACTTC. This encodes CASSQASAYEQYF.

The chain carries TRBV4-3 and TRBJ2-1, with D possibly matching TRBD2 (5 bases). V lost 0 bases and J 0 bases, leaving 15 bases between the germline ends. CDR3 length: 18 amino acids. Germline-derived CDR1 and CDR2 are LGHNA and YSLEER. The CDR3 is CASSQDNFPAASYNEQFF. The CDR3 DNA reads TGCGCCAGCAGCCAAGATAATTTCCCAGCGGCCTCCTACAATGAGCAGTTCTTC.

This chain uses TRBV5-1 with TRBJ1-4; the D gene is possibly TRBD1 (6 bases). Germline loops: CDR1 SGHRS, CDR2 YFSETQ. The CDR3 is 16 residues long. The germline V and J ends were trimmed by 0 bases and 5 bases, with 14 bases remaining between them. DNA for the CDR3: TGCGCCAGCAGCTTGGCCAGCGCAGGGGCCAATGAAAAACTGTTTTTT. Amino acid sequence: CASSLASAGANEKLFF.

The genes are TRBV5-6 and TRBJ1-5, with D unresolved. Germline loops: CDR1 SGHDT, CDR2 YYEEEE. Trimming took off 2 bases at V and 7 bases at J, with 13 bases between the two ends. The CDR3 contains 14 residues. For the CDR3, the DNA is TGTGCCAGCAGCTTCTTCCGCGACACCCAGCCCCAGCATTTT. This codes for CASSFFRDTQPQHF.

This sequence joins TRBV5-1 and TRBJ2-2, with a possible D match to TRBD2 (6 bases). This CDR3 region has 17 residues. The V gene's germline CDR1 is SGHRS and CDR2 YFSETQ. V was clipped by 4 bases and J by 1 base, with 17 bases between them. CDR3 amino acids: CASSPGDRTLNTGELFF. CDR3 bases: TGCGCCAGCAGCCCGGGGGATAGGACCTTGAACACCGGGGAGCTGTTTTTT.

V usage is TRBV19 and J usage is TRBJ1-5; TRBD1 matches at 7 bases. In germline, CDR1 is LNHDA, CDR2 SQIVND (reference sequence). The trim removed 7 bases at V and 6 bases at J, leaving 12 bases unmatched. The CDR3 length is 15 residues. In DNA form, the CDR3 reads TGTGCCAGTACCGATTCCTCAGGGGGACGTCAGCCCCAGCATTTT. Its protein product is CASTDSSGGRQPQHF.